The 25 T cell receptor beta chains listed next were all sequenced from one sample in a study of cytomegalovirus exposure and HLA in healthy donors. The primer mix had 60 Vbeta and 13 Jbeta primers. Sequencing was performed with immunoSEQ multiplex PCR; in TCRdb, only in-frame clones are kept and a portion is missing. The sample gives 150,000 to 200,000 clones, roughly nine tenths of which show up once; more than 0.2% is in the top ten. The sequencing sample was made of PBMCs. The receptors were sampled from a girl less than two years old in good health and CMV-seronegative.

The gene calls are TRBV4-1 and TRBJ2-1; 9 nucleotides align to TRBD2. V trimming: 4 bases; J trimming: 7 bases; junction bases outside the gene matches: 5. This CDR3 is built from 14 residues. Germline V gene lookup returns CDR1 MGHRA and CDR2 YSYEKL. The CDR3 DNA reads as TGCGCCAGCAGCCGAGTAGCGGGAGCGAATGAGCAGTTCTTC. Protein: CASSRVAGANEQFF.

The rearrangement uses TRBV9 and TRBJ2-3; a weak D match, TRBD2 (5 bases). Per germline, CDR1 SGDLS and CDR2 YYNGEE. The CDR3 length is 14 residues. The V end lost 0 bases, the J end lost 6 bases, and 11 bases lay between the germline ends. The CDR3 here is CASSVGGEWDTQYF. The CDR3 DNA reads as TGTGCCAGCAGCGTAGGTGGGGAGTGGGATACGCAGTATTTT.

The chain carries TRBV4-2 and TRBJ2-2, with 9 bases fitting TRBD1. The V and J ends lost 1 base and 0 bases, in that order; junction bases with no gene match: 0. This CDR3 region has 16 residues. Per the germline V gene, CDR1 is LGHNA and CDR2 is YNFKEQ. CDR3: CASSQGQGANTGELFF. The CDR3 region has the DNA TGTGCCAGCAGCCAAGGACAGGGGGCGAACACCGGGGAGCTGTTTTTT.

The chain couples TRBV4-3 to TRBJ2-3, with D possibly TRBD2 on 5 matching bases. Trimming removed 4 bases from V and 2 bases from J, with 10 bases in between. The CDR3 runs 14 residues. Germline-derived CDR1 and CDR2 are LGHNA and YSLEER. The CDR3 spells CASSLDLITDTQYF. For the CDR3, the DNA is TGCGCCAGCAGCCTGGACTTAATCACAGATACGCAGTATTTT.

V gene TRBV14 combines with J gene TRBJ2-2, with 8 bases aligning to TRBD2. CDR1 is SGHDN, CDR2 FVKESK, per germline. The CDR3 runs 17 residues. The ends lost 2 bases at V and 2 bases at J; junction bases unmatched: 7. The CDR3 loop reads CASSQFGGGRNTGELFF. Here the CDR3 DNA reads TGTGCCAGCAGCCAATTTGGCGGGGGGAGAAACACCGGGGAGCTGTTTTTT.

The chain links TRBV14 to TRBJ2-1; tentatively, D is TRBD2 (6 bases). This CDR3 region has 14 residues. Germline loops: CDR1 SGHDN, CDR2 FVKESK. Trimming cost V 2 bases and J 7 bases, with 12 bases left between them. CDR3 protein: CASSQWGRSNEQFF. The CDR3 DNA sequence: TGTGCCAGCAGCCAATGGGGGAGGAGTAATGAGCAGTTCTTC.

The rearrangement uses TRBV5-1 and TRBJ2-2; the D gene is possibly TRBD1 (5 bases). Trimming left V 0 bases short and J 5 bases short, with 14 bases between. There are 16 residues in the CDR3. The germline V gene encodes CDR1 SGHRS and CDR2 YFSETQ. CDR3 protein: CASSLAGQGWTGELFF. The CDR3 region has the DNA TGCGCCAGCAGCTTGGCAGGGCAGGGCTGGACCGGGGAGCTGTTTTTT.

The count of this clone is one. The chain uses TRBV4-3 and TRBJ2-7; 7 bases are a match to TRBD2. V was clipped by 3 bases and J by 5 bases; unmatched bases: 7. The CDR3 spans 14 residues. The V gene's germline CDR1 is LGHNA and CDR2 YSLEER. The DNA for the CDR3 is TGCGCCAGCAGCCAGGATGGGAGGGCTGACGAGCAGTACTTC. As protein: CASSQDGRADEQYF.

This clone turned up a few times. V is TRBV2 and J is TRBJ1-2, with TRBD1 matching over 8 bases. With 3 bases clipped from V and 2 bases from J, the junction kept 5 bases outside the gene matches. CDR1 and CDR2 from the germline V gene are SNHLY and FYNNEI. The CDR3 is made up of 15 amino acids. CDR3 sequence reads: CASSEAGGLNYGYTF. The CDR3 DNA reads as TGTGCCAGCAGTGAGGCAGGGGGCTTGAACTATGGCTACACCTTC.

V is TRBV5-6 and J is TRBJ1-2, with TRBD1 matching over 9 bases. Germline-derived CDR1 and CDR2 are SGHDT and YYEEEE. After removal of 0 bases from V and 2 bases from J, the junction contained 8 bases not matched to a gene. The CDR3 length is 17 residues. CDR3 in DNA: TGTGCCAGCAGCTTGGGACACGGGACAGGGATAAACTATGGCTACACCTTC. Translated, it gives CASSLGHGTGINYGYTF.

The chain employs TRBV12-5 and TRBJ2-3; perhaps TRBD1 as D (6 bases). Trimming pared 6 bases from V and 1 base from J, leaving 20 bases between. This CDR3 region has 17 residues. Germline CDR1 is LGHNT and CDR2 is FRNRAP. CDR3 sequence: CASGPWADSLGTDTQYF. The CDR3 DNA sequence: TGTGCTAGTGGCCCATGGGCGGACAGTCTAGGCACAGATACGCAGTATTTT.

V usage is TRBV7-6 and J usage is TRBJ2-7; a weak D match, TRBD1 (5 bases). The CDR3 is 15 residues long. Trimming shortened V by 1 base and J by 2 bases, and 12 bases separated the two germline ends. Looked up from germline, CDR1 is SGHVS and CDR2 is FNYEAQ. CDR3 amino acids: CASSLVGAETYEQYF. In DNA, the CDR3 is TGTGCCAGCAGCTTAGTTGGGGCAGAAACCTACGAGCAGTACTTC.

The chain couples TRBV19 to TRBJ1-4, with D uncertain. This CDR3 has 16 residues. Trimming pared 5 bases from V and 6 bases from J, leaving 19 bases between. CDR1 is LNHDA, CDR2 SQIVND, per germline (reference sequence). The CDR3 sequence: CASSPATEGSDEKLFF. CDR3 bases: TGTGCCAGTAGTCCCGCGACCGAGGGTAGCGATGAAAAACTGTTTTTT. Variable domain in full (rest from reference TRBV19 and TRBJ1-4): DGGITQSPKYLFRKEGQNVTLSCEQNLNHDAMYWYRQDPGQGLRLIYYSQIVNDFQKGDIAEGYSVSREKKESFPLTVTSAQKNPTAFYLCASSPATEGSDEKLFFGSGTQLSVL.

The gene calls are TRBV7-3 and TRBJ2-3, with 7 bases identical to TRBD1. Germline CDR1 SGHTA, CDR2 FQGTGA. The CDR3 is 15 residues long. The trim removed 6 bases at V and 6 bases at J, leaving 12 bases unmatched. The chain's CDR3 is CASRPAGTDRDTQYF. The CDR3 region has the DNA TGTGCCAGCAGACCCGCCGGGACAGATCGCGATACGCAGTATTTT. The full variable domain, in which reference TRBV7-3 and TRBJ2-3 provide the parts outside the CDR3, is GAGVSQTPSNKVTEKGKYVELRCDPISGHTALYWYRQSLGQGPEFLIYFQGTGAADDSGLPNDRFFAVRPEGSVSTLKIQRTERGDSAVYLCASRPAGTDRDTQYFGPGTRLTVL.

Of note for this clone: The CDR3 does not close with the conserved phenylalanine or tryptophan, likely indicating a read error. The CDR3, as DNA: TGTGCCAGCCGAGGATCCTCTACTTCCACTGAAGCTTTCCTT. Its translation is CASRGSSTSTEAFL. The chain couples TRBV27 to TRBJ1-1; no clear D. CDR3 length: 14 residues. CDR1 is MNHEY and CDR2 is SMNVEV in the germline V gene (reference sequence). Between the trimmed V and J ends, which lost 8 bases and 4 bases, there was a span of 17 bases.

The chain has TRBV2 and TRBJ2-7; D not certain. This CDR3 has 15 residues. Trimming pared 3 bases from V and 2 bases from J, leaving 14 bases between. Germline CDR1 is SNHLY and CDR2 is FYNNEI. The CDR3 here is CASSEGALRPYEQYF. For the CDR3, the DNA is TGTGCCAGCAGTGAGGGCGCTTTACGTCCCTACGAGCAGTACTTC.

J is TRBJ2-2 and V is TRBV4-1, with TRBD2 as a possible D gene (6 bases). CDR3 length: 14 amino acids. Germline values: CDR1 MGHRA, CDR2 YSYEKL. For the CDR3, the DNA is TGCCCCCCGAAGAGCGGGTCGAACACCGGGGAGCTGTTTTTT. This codes for CPPKSGSNTGELFF.

This chain uses TRBV7-6 with TRBJ2-3; 7 positions agree with TRBD1. This CDR3 contains 14 residues. Germline lookup yields CDR1 SGHVS and CDR2 FNYEAQ. V shed 5 bases, J shed 2 bases, and the junction held 4 bases outside the gene matches. CDR3 protein: CASSKGQITDTQYF. DNA of the CDR3: TGTGCCAGCAGCAAGGGACAGATCACAGATACGCAGTATTTT.

The V and J genes are TRBV6-1 and TRBJ1-4, with TRBD1 as a possible D gene (6 bases). Germline CDR1 and CDR2: MNHNS and SASEGT. Trimming stripped 6 bases from V and 8 bases from J, with 16 bases between. The CDR3 totals 14 residues. The CDR3 loop is CASRVSGVGEKLFF. DNA for the CDR3: TGTGCCAGCAGGGTGTCAGGGGTTGGGGAAAAACTGTTTTTT.

This clone appeared a few times. The V call is TRBV9, the J call TRBJ1-1; no clear D gene. V was pared by 0 bases and J by 0 bases, with 3 bases between. Germline CDR1 is SGDLS and CDR2 is YYNGEE. CDR3 length: 13 residues. The CDR3 region is CASSVGMNTEAFF. CDR3 coding DNA: TGTGCCAGCAGCGTAGGTATGAACACTGAAGCTTTCTTT.

The chain combines TRBV29-1 with TRBJ2-3; D is perhaps TRBD1 (6 bases). Germline V gene sequence: CDR1 SQVTM, CDR2 ANQGSEA. V dropped 6 bases and J dropped 2 bases, with 12 bases sitting between them. This CDR3 is 13 amino acids long. CDR3 nucleotide sequence: TGCAGCGTCGGGACACATCACACAGATACGCAGTATTTT. This codes for CSVGTHHTDTQYF.

The chain couples TRBV29-1 to TRBJ2-2, with D maybe TRBD1 (6 bases). This CDR3 region has 12 residues. Per germline, CDR1 SQVTM and CDR2 ANQGSEA. V was shortened by 6 bases and J by 5 bases, with 10 bases between the two germline ends. CDR3 coding DNA: TGCAGCGTACTACAGGGTACCGGGGAGCTGTTTTTT. Translating gives CSVLQGTGELFF.

In regard to this clone: The same CDR3 can be traced to other DNA sequences in this sample. The chain carries TRBV6-1 and TRBJ1-5; D not resolved. Germline V gives CDR1 MNHNS, CDR2 SASEGT. The germline V and J ends were trimmed by 6 bases and 3 bases, with 6 bases remaining between them. The CDR3 length is 12 residues. This CDR3 is CASSRINQPQHF. DNA of the CDR3: TGTGCCAGCAGCAGGATCAATCAGCCCCAGCATTTT.

V is TRBV18 and J is TRBJ2-5; perhaps TRBD2 as D (6 bases). Trimming removed 9 bases from V and 2 bases from J, with 22 bases in between. CDR3 size: 16 residues. Germline loops: CDR1 KGHSH, CDR2 LQKENI. The CDR3 sequence is CASSYTLATSQETQYF. In DNA form, the CDR3 reads TGTGCCAGTTCCTACACCCTAGCGACCTCACAAGAGACCCAGTACTTC.

This clone has a handful of counts. This chain joins TRBV28 and TRBJ1-1; 7 bases are shared with TRBD1. Per germline, CDR1 MDHEN and CDR2 SYDVKM. The CDR3 totals 13 residues. V was pared by 5 bases and J by 4 bases, with 4 bases of the junction left unmatched. DNA for the CDR3: TGTGCCAGCAGTGACCCAGGGGGCACTGAAGCTTTCTTT. Its protein product is CASSDPGGTEAFF.